This is a list of T cell receptor beta chains from one sample in a study of cytomegalovirus exposure and HLA in healthy donors. TCRdb's copy holds only in-frame clones and misses some; the assay was immunoSEQ multiplex PCR. This sample has around 94,000 clones, with 63% found just once. Source material: PBMCs. The receptors were sampled from a human donor in good health. Both conserved end residues are part of each CDR3. D genes are given only for firm matches. The size field is filled for only some rows; it gives once, few, many or a size class.

TRBJ2-4 | few | TRBV19 | TRBD1 | CASSRGQANIQYF | TGTGCCAGTAGTAGGGGACAGGCTAACATTCAGTACTTC
TRBJ2-4 | - | TRBV6-6 | TRBD1 | CASSSTGVRAKNIQYF | TGTGCCAGCAGTAGCACAGGGGTGAGGGCCAAAAACATTCAGTACTTC
TRBJ2-7 | - | TRBV19 | TRBD2 | CASSMGGTFGEQYF | TGTGCCAGTAGTATGGGGGGGACCTTTGGGGAGCAGTACTTC
TRBJ1-5 | few | TRBV6-1 | - | CASRVNNQPQHF | TGTGCCAGCCGGGTTAACAATCAGCCCCAGCATTTT
TRBJ1-1 | - | TRBV19 | TRBD1 | CASRPTQGADTEAFF | TGTGCCAGTAGACCCACACAGGGGGCCGACACTGAAGCTTTCTTT
TRBJ2-6 | - | TRBV19 | TRBD1 | CASSLVGQVSSGANVLTF | TGTGCCAGTAGTCTAGTAGGACAGGTCAGCTCTGGGGCCAACGTCCTGACTTTC
TRBJ2-2 | - | TRBV25-1 | - | CASSDRNTGELFF | TGTGCCAGCAGTGACCGGAACACCGGGGAGCTGTTTTTT
TRBJ1-2 | - | TRBV7-6 | TRBD1 | CASSPGQGEYGYTF | TGTGCCAGCAGCCCGGGACAGGGGGAATATGGCTACACCTTC
TRBJ2-3 | - | TRBV10-3 | - | CATTGSHTDTQYF | TGTGCCACTACAGGGTCCCACACAGATACGCAGTATTTT
TRBJ2-2 | - | TRBV29-1 | TRBD1 | CSARDSSGELFF | TGCAGCGCCAGGGACAGTTCCGGGGAGCTGTTTTTT
TRBJ2-5 | few | TRBV7-9 | - | CASSPFGGVEETQYF | TGTGCCAGCAGCCCCTTCGGGGGTGTGGAAGAGACCCAGTACTTC
TRBJ2-1 | few | TRBV10-2 | - | CARSAARYNEQFF | TGCGCCAGATCTGCGGCACGATACAATGAGCAGTTCTTC
TRBJ1-4 | - | TRBV5-4 | - | CASRGQNNEKLFF | TGTGCCAGCAGAGGACAAAACAATGAAAAACTGTTTTTT
TRBJ2-7 | - | TRBV21-1 | - | CASSLPKDQVTVYEQYF | TGTGCCAGCAGCCTTCCAAAGGATCAGGTCACAGTCTACGAGCAGTACTTC
TRBJ1-1 | few | TRBV19 | TRBD1 | CASSPWTGGITEAFF | TGTGCCAGTAGTCCCTGGACAGGGGGCATCACTGAAGCTTTCTTT